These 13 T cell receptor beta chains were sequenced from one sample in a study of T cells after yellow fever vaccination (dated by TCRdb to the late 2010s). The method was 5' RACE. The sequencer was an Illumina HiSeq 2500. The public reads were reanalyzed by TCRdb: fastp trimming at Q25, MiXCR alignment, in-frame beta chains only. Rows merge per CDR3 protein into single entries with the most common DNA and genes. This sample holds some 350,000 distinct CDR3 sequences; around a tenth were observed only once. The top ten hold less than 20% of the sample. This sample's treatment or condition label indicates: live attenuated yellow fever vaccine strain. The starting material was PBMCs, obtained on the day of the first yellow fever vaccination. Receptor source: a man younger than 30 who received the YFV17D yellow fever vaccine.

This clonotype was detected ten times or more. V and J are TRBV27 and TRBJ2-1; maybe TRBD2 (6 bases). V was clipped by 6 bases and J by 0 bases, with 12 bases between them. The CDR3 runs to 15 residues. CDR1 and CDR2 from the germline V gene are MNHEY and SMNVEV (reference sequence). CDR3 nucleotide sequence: TGTGCCAGCAGCTCTAGCGCCAGCTCCTACAATGAGCAGTTCTTC. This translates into CASSSSASSYNEQFF.

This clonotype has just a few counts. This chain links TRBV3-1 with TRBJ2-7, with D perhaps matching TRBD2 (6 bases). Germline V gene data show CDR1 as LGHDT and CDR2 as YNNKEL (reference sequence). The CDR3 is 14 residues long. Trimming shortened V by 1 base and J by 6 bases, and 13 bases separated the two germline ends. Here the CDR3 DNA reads TGTGCCAGCAGCCAAGGGATGCGAGCGGGCGAGCAGTACGTC. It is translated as CASSQGMRAGEQYV.

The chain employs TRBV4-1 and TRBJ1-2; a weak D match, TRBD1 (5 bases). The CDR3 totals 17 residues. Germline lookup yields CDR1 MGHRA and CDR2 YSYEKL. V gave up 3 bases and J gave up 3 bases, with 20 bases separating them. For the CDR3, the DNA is TGCGCCAGCAGCCACCTAACCAGGGTTAAAGGGGACTATGGCTACACCTTC. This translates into CASSHLTRVKGDYGYTF.

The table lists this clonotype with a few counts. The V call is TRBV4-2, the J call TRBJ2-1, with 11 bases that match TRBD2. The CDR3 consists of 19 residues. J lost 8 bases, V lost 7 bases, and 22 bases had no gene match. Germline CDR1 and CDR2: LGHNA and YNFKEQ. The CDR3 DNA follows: TGTGCCAGCATTATCTTCCCAGGACTAGCGGGTGACCGTTCGGATGAGCAGTTCTTC. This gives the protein CASIIFPGLAGDRSDEQFF.

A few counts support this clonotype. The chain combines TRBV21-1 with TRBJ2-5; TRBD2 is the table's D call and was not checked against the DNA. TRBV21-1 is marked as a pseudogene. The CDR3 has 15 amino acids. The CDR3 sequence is CASSTRGHRRETQYF. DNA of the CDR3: TGTGCCAGCAGCACAAGGGGCCACCGTCGGGAGACCCAGTACTTC.

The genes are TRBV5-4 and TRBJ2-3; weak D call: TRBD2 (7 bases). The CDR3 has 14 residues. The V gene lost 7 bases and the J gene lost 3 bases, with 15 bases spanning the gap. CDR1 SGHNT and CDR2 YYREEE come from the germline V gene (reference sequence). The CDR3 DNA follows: TGTGCCAGCCGCAAGGGGGGGGGAACAGATACGCAGTATTTT. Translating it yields CASRKGGGTDTQYF.

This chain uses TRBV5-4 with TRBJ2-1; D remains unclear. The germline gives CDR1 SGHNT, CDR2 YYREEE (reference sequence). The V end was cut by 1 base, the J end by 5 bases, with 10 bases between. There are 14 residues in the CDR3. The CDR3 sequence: CASSLPGSNNEQFF. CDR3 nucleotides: TGTGCCAGCAGCTTGCCCGGGTCTAACAATGAGCAGTTCTTC. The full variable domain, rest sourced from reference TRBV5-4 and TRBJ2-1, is ETGVTQSPTHLIKTRGQQVTLRCSSQSGHNTVSWYQQALGQGPQFIFQYYREEENGRGNFPPRFSGLQFPNYSSELNVNALELDDSALYLCASSLPGSNNEQFFGPGTRLTVL.

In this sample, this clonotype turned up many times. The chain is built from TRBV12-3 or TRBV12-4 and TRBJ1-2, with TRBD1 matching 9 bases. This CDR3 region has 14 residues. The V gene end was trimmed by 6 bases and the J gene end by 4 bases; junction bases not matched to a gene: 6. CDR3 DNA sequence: TGTGCCAGCAGCCCCGGGACAGGGCCCTATGGCTACACCTTC. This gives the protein CASSPGTGPYGYTF.

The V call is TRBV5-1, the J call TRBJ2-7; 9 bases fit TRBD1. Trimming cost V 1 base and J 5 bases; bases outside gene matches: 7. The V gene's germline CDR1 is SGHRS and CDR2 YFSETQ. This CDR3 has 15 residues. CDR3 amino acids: CASSLKGTGNNEQYF. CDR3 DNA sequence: TGCGCCAGCAGCTTGAAGGGGACAGGGAACAACGAGCAGTACTTC.

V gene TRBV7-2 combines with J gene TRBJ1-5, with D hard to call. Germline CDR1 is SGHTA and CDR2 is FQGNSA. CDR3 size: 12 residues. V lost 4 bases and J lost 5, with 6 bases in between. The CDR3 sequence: CASSWGDQPQHF. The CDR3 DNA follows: TGTGCCAGCAGCTGGGGAGATCAGCCCCAGCATTTT.

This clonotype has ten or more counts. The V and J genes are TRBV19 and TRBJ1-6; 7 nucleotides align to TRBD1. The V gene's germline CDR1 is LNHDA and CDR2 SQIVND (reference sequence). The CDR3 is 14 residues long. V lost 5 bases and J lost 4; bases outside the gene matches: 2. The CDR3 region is CASSPTGYNSPLHF. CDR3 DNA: TGTGCCAGTAGTCCGACAGGGTATAATTCACCCCTCCACTTT. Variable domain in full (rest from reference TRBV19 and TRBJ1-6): DGGITQSPKYLFRKEGQNVTLSCEQNLNHDAMYWYRQDPGQGLRLIYYSQIVNDFQKGDIAEGYSVSREKKESFPLTVTSAQKNPTAFYLCASSPTGYNSPLHFGNGTRLTVT.

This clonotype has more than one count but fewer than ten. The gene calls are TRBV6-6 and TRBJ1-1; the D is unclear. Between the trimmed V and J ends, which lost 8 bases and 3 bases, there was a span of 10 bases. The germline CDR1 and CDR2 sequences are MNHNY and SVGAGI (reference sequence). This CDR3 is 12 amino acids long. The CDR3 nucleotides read TGTGCCAGCCAATTCGCGGACACTGAAGCTTTCTTT. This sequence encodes CASQFADTEAFF.

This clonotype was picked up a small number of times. The DNA for the CDR3 is TGTGCCAGCAGCCAGCCAGCGGGCCCCGCGGATACGCAGTATTTT. Translated, it gives CASSQPAGPADTQYF. The genes are TRBV7-2 and TRBJ2-3, with a tentative D call TRBD2 (6 bases). Germline V gene data show CDR1 as SGHTA and CDR2 as FQGNSA. This CDR3 is built from 15 residues. V lost 5 bases to trimming and J lost 6 bases, with 18 bases between them.